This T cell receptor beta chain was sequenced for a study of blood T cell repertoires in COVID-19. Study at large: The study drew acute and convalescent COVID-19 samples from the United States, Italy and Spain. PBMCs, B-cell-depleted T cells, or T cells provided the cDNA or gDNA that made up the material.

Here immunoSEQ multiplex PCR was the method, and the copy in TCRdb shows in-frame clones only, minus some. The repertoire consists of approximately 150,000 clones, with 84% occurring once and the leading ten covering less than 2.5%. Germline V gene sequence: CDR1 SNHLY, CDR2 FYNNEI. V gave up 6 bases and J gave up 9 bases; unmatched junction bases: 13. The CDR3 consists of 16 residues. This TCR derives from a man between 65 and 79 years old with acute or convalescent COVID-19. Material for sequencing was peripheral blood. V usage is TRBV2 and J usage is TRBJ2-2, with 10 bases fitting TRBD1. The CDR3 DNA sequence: TGTGCCAGCAGCCCGACGCCGGACAGGGGGTACCGGGAGCTGTTTTTT. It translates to CASSPTPDRGYRELFF.